This TCR beta chain stems from a study of regulatory T cells in long-lasting Graves disease. Study-wide results and caveats: TCR diversity was lower in persistent Graves' patients than in newly diagnosed ones.

PBMC RNA was the source of the TCR library. TCRdb ran MiXCR on the reads and lists one entry per CDR3 protein. Of roughly 780 distinct CDR3 sequences detected, roughly 87% appear once; the ten largest clones hold roughly 24%. With respect to this clonotype: Its target is unknown.

The CDR3 is made up of 17 amino acids. The ends were cut back, 0 bases at V and 1 base at J, with 15 bases in the middle. Germline V lookup: CDR1 MNHNS, CDR2 SASEGT. This sample comprised peripheral blood mononuclear cells (PBMCs), obtained with antithyroid drug treatment, in newly diagnosed or persistent Graves disease (not recorded which). V gene TRBV6-1 combines with J gene TRBJ1-1, with D maybe TRBD1 (6 bases). This TCR was recovered from a man aged 35-49 years with Graves disease. CDR3 in amino acids: CASSEAGQWGPNTEAFF. CDR3 sequence (DNA): TGTGCCAGCAGTGAAGCGGGCCAGTGGGGGCCGAACACTGAAGCTTTCTTT.